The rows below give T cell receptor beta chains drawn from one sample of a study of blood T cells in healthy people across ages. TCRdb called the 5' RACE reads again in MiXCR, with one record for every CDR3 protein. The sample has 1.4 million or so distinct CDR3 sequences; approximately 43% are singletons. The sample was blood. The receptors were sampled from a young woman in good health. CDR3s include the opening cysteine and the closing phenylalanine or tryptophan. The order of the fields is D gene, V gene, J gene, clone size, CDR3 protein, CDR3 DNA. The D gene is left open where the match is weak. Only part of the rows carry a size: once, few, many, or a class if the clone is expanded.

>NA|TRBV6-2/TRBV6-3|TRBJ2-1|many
CASSTGTTSYNEQFF
TGTGCCAGCAGTACCGGGACAACCTCCTACAATGAGCAGTTCTTC
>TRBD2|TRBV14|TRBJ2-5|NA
CASSQGLGLALQETQYF
TGTGCCAGCAGCCAAGGGCTCGGACTAGCCCTCCAAGAGACCCAGTACTTC
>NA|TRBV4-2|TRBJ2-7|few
CASSHVWQETSYNEQYF
TGTGCCAGCAGCCATGTTTGGCAGGAGACATCCTACAATGAGCAGTACTTC
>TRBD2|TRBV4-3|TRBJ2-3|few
CASSLLAGGDTDTQYF
TGCGCCAGCAGCCTCCTAGCGGGGGGAGACACAGATACGCAGTATTTT
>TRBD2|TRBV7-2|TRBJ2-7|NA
CASSPTSSIGEQYF
TGTGCCAGCAGCCCGACTAGCTCGATAGGCGAGCAGTACTTC
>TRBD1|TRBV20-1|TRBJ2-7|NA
CSARGDRAEQYF
TGCAGTGCTAGAGGGGACAGGGCCGAGCAGTACTTC
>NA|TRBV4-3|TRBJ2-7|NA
CASSQDWRLGAEQYF
TGCGCCAGCAGCCAAGATTGGAGGCTGGGGGCCGAGCAGTACTTC
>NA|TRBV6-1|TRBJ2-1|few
CASWGLSEQFF
TGTGCCAGCTGGGGGCTCTCGGAGCAGTTCTTC
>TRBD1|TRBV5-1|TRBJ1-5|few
CASSCRQGRDQPQHF
TGCGCCAGCAGTTGTCGACAGGGTCGGGATCAGCCCCAGCATTTT
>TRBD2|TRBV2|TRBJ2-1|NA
CASSGPGLAGYSEQFF
TGTGCCAGCAGTGGGCCGGGACTAGCGGGTTACAGTGAGCAGTTCTTC
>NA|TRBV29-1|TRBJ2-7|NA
CSVVSLGDNNYEQYF
TGCAGCGTTGTCTCGCTCGGGGACAACAACTACGAGCAGTACTTC
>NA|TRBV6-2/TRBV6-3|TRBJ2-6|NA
CASSSTATSGTNVLTF
TGTGCCAGCAGTTCCACAGCAACGTCTGGGACCAACGTCCTGACTTTC
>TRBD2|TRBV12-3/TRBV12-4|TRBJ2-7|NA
CASNRLAGVAYEQYF
TGTGCCAGCAATCGACTAGCGGGAGTAGCCTACGAGCAGTACTTC
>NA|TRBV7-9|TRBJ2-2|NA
CASSRLNFQNTGELFF
TGTGCCAGCAGCCGACTAAACTTCCAGAACACCGGGGAGCTGTTTTTT
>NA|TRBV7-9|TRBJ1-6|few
CASTKGSNSPLHF
TGTGCCAGCACTAAAGGCTCTAATTCACCCCTCCACTTT
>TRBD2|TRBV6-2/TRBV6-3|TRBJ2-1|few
CASSPSLGVAGYNEQFF
TGTGCCAGCAGCCCGAGCCTCGGGGTAGCGGGATACAATGAGCAGTTCTTC
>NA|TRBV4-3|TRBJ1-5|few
CASSQGPSGPHSYSNQPQHF
TGCGCCAGCAGCCAAGGCCCCTCCGGGCCTCACTCTTATAGCAATCAGCCCCAGCATTTT
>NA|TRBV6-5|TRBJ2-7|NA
CASRRKFYEQYF
TGTGCCAGCAGACGAAAGTTCTACGAGCAGTACTTC
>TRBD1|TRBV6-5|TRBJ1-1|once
CASSRLGQGVNTEAFF
TGTGCCAGCAGTCGCCTGGGACAGGGTGTCAACACTGAAGCTTTCTTT
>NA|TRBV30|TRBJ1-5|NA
CAWSVRGRGNQSQHF
TGTGCCTGGAGTGTTCGGGGCCGGGGAAATCAGTCCCAGCATTTT
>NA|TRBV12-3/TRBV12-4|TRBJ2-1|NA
CATPSNNEQFF
TGTGCCACTCCTTCAAACAATGAGCAGTTCTTC